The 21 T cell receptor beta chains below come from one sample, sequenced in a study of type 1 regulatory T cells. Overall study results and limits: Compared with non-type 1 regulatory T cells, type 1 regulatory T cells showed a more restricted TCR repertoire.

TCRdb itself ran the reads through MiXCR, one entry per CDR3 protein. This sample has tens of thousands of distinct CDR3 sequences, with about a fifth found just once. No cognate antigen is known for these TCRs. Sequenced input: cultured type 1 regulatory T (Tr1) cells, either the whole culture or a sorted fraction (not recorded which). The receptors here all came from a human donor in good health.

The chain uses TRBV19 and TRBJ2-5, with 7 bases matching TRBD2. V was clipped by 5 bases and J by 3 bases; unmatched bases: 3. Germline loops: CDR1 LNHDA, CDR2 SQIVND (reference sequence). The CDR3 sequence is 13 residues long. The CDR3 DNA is TGTGCCAGTAGTTCCGGACTAGAAGAGACCCAGTACTTC. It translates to CASSSGLEETQYF.

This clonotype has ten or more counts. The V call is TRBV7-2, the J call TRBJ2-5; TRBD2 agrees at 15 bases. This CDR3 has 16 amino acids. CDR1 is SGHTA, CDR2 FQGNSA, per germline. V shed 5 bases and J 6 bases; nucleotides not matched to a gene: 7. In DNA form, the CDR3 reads TGTGCCAGCAGCGCTCGGACTAGCGGGAGGGAGCAGACCCAGTACTTC. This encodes CASSARTSGREQTQYF.

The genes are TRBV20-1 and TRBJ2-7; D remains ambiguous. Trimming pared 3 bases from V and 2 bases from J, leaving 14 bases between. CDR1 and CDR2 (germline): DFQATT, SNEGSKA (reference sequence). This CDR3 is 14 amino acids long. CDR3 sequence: CSASPPQPTYEQYF. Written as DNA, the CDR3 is TGCAGTGCTAGCCCACCCCAACCGACCTACGAGCAGTACTTC.

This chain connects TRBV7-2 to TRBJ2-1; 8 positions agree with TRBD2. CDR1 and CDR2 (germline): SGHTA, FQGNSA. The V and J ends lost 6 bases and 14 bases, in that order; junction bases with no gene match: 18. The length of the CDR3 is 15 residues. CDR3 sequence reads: CASSYSGGGYQREFF. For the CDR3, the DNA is TGTGCCAGCAGTTACAGCGGGGGTGGGTACCAAAGGGAGTTCTTC.

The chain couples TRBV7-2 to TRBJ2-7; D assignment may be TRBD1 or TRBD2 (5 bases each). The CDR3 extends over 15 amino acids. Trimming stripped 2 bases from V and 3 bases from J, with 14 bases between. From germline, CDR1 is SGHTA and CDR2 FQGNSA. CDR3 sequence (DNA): TGTGCCAGCAGCTTAACCCCCGGGGCACGCTACGAGCAGTACTTC. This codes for CASSLTPGARYEQYF. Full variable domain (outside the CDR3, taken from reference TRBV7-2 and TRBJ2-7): GAGVSQSPSNKVTEKGKDVELRCDPISGHTALYWYRQSLGQGLEFLIYFQGNSAPDKSGLPSDRFSAERTGGSVSTLTIQRTQQEDSAVYLCASSLTPGARYEQYFGPGTRLTVT.

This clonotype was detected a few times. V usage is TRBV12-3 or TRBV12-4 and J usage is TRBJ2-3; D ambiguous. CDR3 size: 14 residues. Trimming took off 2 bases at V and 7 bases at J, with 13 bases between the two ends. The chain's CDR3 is CASSLTPGPNTQYF. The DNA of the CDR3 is TGTGCCAGCAGTTTAACACCTGGGCCGAATACGCAGTATTTT.

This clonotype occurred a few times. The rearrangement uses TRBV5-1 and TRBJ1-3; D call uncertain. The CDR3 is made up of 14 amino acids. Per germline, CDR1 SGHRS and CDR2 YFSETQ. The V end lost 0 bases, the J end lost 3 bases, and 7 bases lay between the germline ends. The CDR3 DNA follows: TGCGCCAGCAGCTTGGCCTATGATGGAAACACCATATATTTT. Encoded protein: CASSLAYDGNTIYF.

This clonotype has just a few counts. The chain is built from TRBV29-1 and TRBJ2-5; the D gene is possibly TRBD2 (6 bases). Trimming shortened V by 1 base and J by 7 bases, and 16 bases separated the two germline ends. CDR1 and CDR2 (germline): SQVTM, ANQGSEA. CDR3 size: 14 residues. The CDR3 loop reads CSVEAGVRLGTQYF. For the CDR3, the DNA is TGCAGCGTTGAAGCGGGAGTCCGATTGGGGACCCAGTACTTC.

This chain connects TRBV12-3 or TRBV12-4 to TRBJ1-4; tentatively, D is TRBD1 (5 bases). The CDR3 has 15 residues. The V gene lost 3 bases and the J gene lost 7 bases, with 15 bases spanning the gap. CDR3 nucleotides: TGTGCCAGCAGTTTGGGGGGTCAGCCGGGTGAAAAACTGTTTTTT. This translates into CASSLGGQPGEKLFF.

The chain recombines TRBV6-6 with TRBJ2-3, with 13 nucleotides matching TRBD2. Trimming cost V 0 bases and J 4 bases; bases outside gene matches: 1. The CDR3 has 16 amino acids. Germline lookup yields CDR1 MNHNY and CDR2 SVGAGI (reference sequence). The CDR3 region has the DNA TGTGCCAGCAGTTACTCCACTAGCGGGAGGGCAGATACGCAGTATTTT. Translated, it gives CASSYSTSGRADTQYF.

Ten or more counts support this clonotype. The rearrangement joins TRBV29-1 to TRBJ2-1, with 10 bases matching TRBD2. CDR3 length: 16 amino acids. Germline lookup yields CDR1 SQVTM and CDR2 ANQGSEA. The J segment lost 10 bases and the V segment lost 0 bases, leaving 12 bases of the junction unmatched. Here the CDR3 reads CSVEDPLAGVSGEQFF. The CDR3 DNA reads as TGCAGCGTTGAAGATCCCCTAGCGGGAGTTAGTGGGGAGCAGTTCTTC.

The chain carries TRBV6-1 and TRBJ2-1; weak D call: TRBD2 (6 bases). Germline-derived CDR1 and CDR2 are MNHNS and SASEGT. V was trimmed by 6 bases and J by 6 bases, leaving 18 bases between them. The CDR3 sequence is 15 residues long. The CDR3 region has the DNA TGTGCCAGCAGCAAACGGGGAAAGGAGGGCAATGAGCAGTTCTTC. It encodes CASSKRGKEGNEQFF.

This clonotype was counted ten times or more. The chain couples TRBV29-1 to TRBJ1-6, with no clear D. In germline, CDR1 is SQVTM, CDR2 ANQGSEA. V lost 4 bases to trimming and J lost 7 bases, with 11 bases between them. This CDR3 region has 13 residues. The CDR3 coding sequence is TGCAGCGTTGCACGGGAGACCAATTCACCCCTCCACTTT. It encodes CSVARETNSPLHF.

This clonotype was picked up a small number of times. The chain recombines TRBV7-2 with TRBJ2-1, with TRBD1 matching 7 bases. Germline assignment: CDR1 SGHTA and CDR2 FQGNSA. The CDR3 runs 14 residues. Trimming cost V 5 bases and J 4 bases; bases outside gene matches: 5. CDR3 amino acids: CASSVGTEYNEQFF. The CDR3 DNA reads TGTGCCAGCAGCGTGGGGACAGAATACAATGAGCAGTTCTTC.

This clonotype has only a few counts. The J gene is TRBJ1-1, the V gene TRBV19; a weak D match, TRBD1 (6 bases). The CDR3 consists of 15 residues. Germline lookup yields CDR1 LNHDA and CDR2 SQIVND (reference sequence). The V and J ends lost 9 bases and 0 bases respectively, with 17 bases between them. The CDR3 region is CASRIGAGVNTEAFF. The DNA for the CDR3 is TGTGCCAGCAGGATTGGCGCAGGGGTGAACACTGAAGCTTTCTTT.

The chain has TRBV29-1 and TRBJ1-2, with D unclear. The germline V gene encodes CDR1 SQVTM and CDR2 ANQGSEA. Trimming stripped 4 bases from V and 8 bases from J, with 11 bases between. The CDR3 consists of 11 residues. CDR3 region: CSVVGPGGYTF. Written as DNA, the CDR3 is TGCAGCGTTGTCGGCCCGGGGGGCTACACCTTC.

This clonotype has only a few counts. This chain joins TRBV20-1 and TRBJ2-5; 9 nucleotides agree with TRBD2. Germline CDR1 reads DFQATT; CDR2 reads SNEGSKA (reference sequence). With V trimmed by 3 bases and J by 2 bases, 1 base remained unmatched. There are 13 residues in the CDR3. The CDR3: CSARAGGQETQYF. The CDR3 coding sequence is TGCAGTGCTAGGGCGGGAGGGCAAGAGACCCAGTACTTC.

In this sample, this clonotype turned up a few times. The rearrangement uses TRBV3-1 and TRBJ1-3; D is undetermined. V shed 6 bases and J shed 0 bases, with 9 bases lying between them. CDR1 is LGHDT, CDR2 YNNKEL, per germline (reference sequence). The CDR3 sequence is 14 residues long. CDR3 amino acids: CASRSRSSGNTIYF. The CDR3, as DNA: TGTGCCAGCAGGTCGAGGAGCTCTGGAAACACCATATATTTT.

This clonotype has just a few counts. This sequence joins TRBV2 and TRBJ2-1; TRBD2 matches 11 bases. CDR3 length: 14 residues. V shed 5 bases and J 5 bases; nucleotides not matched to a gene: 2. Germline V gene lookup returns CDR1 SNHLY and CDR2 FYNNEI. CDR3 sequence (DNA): TGTGCCAGCAGTTCGGGACTAGCGGACAATGAGCAGTTCTTC. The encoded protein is CASSSGLADNEQFF.

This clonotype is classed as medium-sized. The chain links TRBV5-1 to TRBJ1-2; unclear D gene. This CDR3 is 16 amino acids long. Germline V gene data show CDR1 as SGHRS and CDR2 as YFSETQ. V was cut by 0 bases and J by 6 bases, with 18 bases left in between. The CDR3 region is CASSLVVSAALDGYTF. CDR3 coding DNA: TGCGCCAGCAGCTTGGTGGTTTCGGCAGCGTTGGATGGCTACACCTTC.

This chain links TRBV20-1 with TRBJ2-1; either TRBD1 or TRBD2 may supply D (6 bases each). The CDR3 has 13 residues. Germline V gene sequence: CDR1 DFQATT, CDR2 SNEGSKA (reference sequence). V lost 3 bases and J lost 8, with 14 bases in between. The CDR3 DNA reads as TGCAGTGCTAGGAAACAGGGAGGAGATGAGCAGTTCTTC. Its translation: CSARKQGGDEQFF.